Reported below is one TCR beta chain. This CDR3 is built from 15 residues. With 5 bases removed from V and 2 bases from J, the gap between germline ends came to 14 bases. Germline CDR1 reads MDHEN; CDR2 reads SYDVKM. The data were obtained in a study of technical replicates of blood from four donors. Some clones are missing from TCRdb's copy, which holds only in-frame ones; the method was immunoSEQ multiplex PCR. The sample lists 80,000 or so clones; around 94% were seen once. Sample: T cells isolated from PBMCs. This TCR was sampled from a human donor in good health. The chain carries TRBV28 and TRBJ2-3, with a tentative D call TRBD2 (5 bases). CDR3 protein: CASSTWSGPTDTQYF. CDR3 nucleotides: TGTGCCAGCAGTACCTGGAGCGGACCCACAGATACGCAGTATTTT.